This T cell receptor beta chain was profiled in a study of T cell responses to AZD1222 COVID-19 vaccine. Study outcomes and limitations: The study sampled repertoires only after the peak T cell response.

Libraries were prepared by immunoSEQ multiplex PCR; TCRdb keeps only in-frame clonotypes and omits some of them. The table includes 200,000 or so clones, just over 90% detected once. With respect to this clone: Its antigen is still unknown.

Trimming at V came to 3 bases and at J to 0 bases, leaving 9 bases not matched to a gene. Germline V CDR1 and CDR2: SGHTS, YDEGEE. The CDR3 totals 20 residues. The rearrangement uses TRBV5-8 and TRBJ2-1; 16 bases match TRBD2. This TCR came from an adult in good health. The starting material was peripheral blood, obtained on day 0 of MenACWY control vaccination. The CDR3 coding sequence is TGTGCCAGCAGCTCGCCGGGACTAGCGGGGGGGCCGTTCTCCTACAATGAGCAGTTCTTC. This codes for CASSSPGLAGGPFSYNEQFF. Based on the CDR3 plus reference TRBV5-8 and TRBJ2-1, the full variable domain is EAGVTQSPTHLIKTRGQQATLRCSPISGHTSVYWYQQALGLGLQFLLWYDEGEERNRGNFPPRFSGRQFPNYSSELNVNALELEDSALYLCASSSPGLAGGPFSYNEQFFGPGTRLTVL.